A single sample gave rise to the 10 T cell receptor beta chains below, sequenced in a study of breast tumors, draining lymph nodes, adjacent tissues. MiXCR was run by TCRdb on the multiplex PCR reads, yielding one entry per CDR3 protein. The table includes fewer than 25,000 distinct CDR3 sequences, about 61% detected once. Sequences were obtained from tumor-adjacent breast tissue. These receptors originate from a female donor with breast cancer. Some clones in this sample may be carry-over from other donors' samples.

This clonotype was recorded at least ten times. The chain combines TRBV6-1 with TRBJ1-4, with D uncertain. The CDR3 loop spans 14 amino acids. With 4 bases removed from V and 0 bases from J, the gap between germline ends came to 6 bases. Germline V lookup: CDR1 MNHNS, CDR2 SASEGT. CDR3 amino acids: CASSGVATNEKLFF. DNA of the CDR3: TGTGCCAGCAGTGGGGTTGCAACTAATGAAAAACTGTTTTTT.

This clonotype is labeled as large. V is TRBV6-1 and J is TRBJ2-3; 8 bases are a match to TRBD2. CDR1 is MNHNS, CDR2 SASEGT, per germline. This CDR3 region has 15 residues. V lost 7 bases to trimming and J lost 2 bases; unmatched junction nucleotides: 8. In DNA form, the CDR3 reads TGTGCCAGCAAAAAAGCGGGAGTCATCACAGATACGCAGTATTTT. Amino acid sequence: CASKKAGVITDTQYF.

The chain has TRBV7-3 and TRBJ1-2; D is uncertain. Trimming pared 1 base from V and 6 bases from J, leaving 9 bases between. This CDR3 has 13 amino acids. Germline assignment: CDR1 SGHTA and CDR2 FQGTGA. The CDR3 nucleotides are TGTGCCAGCAGCTTAATGGCCGGGAATGGCTACACCTTC. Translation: CASSLMAGNGYTF.

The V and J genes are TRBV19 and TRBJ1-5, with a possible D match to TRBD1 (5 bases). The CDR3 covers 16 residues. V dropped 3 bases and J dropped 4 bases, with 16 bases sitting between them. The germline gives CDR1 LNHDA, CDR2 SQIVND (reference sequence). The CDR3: CASSMVRWDGNQPQHF. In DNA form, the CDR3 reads TGTGCCAGTAGTATGGTCAGATGGGACGGTAATCAGCCCCAGCATTTT. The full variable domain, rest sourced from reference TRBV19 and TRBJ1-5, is DGGITQSPKYLFRKEGQNVTLSCEQNLNHDAMYWYRQDPGQGLRLIYYSQIVNDFQKGDIAEGYSVSREKKESFPLTVTSAQKNPTAFYLCASSMVRWDGNQPQHFGDGTRLSIL.

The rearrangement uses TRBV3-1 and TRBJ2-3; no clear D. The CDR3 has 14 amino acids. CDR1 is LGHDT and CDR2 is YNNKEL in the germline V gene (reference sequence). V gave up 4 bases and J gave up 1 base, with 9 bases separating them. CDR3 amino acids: CASSPLRGTDTQYF. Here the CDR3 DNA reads TGTGCCAGCAGCCCTTTACGGGGCACAGATACGCAGTATTTT.

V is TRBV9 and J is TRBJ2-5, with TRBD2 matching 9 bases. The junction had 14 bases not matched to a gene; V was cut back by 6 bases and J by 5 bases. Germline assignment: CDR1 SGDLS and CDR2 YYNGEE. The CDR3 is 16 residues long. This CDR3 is CASTKGGGAGHETQYF. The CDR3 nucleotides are TGTGCCAGCACCAAGGGCGGGGGGGCCGGTCACGAGACCCAGTACTTC.

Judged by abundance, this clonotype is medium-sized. The chain's CDR3 is CSATRAGSSYGYTF. The CDR3 DNA follows: TGCAGTGCTACTCGAGCGGGGTCCAGCTATGGCTACACCTTC. This chain uses TRBV20-1 with TRBJ1-2; D is unresolved. The germline V gene encodes CDR1 DFQATT and CDR2 SNEGSKA (reference sequence). V dropped 4 bases and J dropped 4 bases, with 16 bases sitting between them. The CDR3 is 14 amino acids.

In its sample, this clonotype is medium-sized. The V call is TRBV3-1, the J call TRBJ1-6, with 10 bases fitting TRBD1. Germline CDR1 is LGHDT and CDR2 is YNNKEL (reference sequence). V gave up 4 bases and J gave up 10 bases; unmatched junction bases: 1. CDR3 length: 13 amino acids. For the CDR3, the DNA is TGTGCCAGCAGCCCGACAGGGGGCTCACCCCTCCACTTT. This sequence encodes CASSPTGGSPLHF. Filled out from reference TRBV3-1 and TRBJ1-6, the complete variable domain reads DTAVSQTPKYLVTQMGNDKSIKCEQNLGHDTMYWYKQDSKKFLKIMFSYNNKELIINETVPNRFSPKSPDKAHLNLHINSLELGDSAVYFCASSPTGGSPLHFGNGTRLTVT.

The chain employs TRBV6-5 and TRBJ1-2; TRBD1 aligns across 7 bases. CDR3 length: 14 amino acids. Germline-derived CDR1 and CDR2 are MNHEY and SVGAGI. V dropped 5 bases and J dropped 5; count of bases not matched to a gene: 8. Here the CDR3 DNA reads TGTGCCAGCAGTCTCGGGCAGGGGGTTTATGGCTACACCTTC. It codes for CASSLGQGVYGYTF.

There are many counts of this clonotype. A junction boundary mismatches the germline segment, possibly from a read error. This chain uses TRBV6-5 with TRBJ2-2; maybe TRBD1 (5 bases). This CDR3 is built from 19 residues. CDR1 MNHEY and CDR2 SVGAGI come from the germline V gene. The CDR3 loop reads CASSHSALGARGNTGELFF. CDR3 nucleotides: TGTGCCAGCAGTCACTCGGCCCTAGGGGCCCGTGGGAACACCGGGGAGCTGTTTTTT.